Below, 28 T cell receptor beta chains from the same sample are listed, as sequenced in a study of T cell repertoires in cytomegalovirus infection. TCRdb re-derived calls from the reads in MiXCR, one entry per CDR3 protein. The table shows about 25,000 distinct CDR3 sequences, with around 21% occurring only once. Their antigens remain unidentified. Here the sequenced sample was CD8+ T cells from cultured PBMCs, taken from culture after CMV antigen stimulation. Receptors originate from a human donor in good health (CMV status not recorded). Some clones in this sample may be carry-over from other donors' samples.

Only a few counts were recorded for this clonotype. The chain has TRBV6-1 and TRBJ2-7; 11 bases map to TRBD2. Trimming at V came to 2 bases and at J to 5 bases, leaving 8 bases not matched to a gene. The CDR3 covers 16 residues. Germline CDR1 is MNHNS and CDR2 is SASEGT. This CDR3 is CASSESPGTSGDEQYF. The CDR3 bases are TGTGCCAGCAGTGAAAGCCCCGGGACTAGCGGCGACGAGCAGTACTTC.

This clonotype was observed at least ten times. The rearrangement links TRBV7-6 to TRBJ1-1, with D unclear. This CDR3 spans 14 amino acids. Germline V gives CDR1 SGHVS, CDR2 FNYEAQ. The V end lost 1 base, the J end lost 1 base, and 7 bases lay between the germline ends. The chain's CDR3 is CASSLEESNTEAFF. CDR3 nucleotide sequence: TGTGCCAGCAGCTTAGAGGAGTCGAACACTGAAGCTTTCTTT. Looking up the rest from reference TRBV7-6 and TRBJ1-1 gives the full variable domain: GAGVSQSPRYKVTKRGQDVALRCDPISGHVSLYWYRQALGQGPEFLTYFNYEAQQDKSGLPNDRFSAERPEGSISTLTIQRTEQRDSAMYRCASSLEESNTEAFFGQGTRLTVV.

This clonotype was recorded a few times. The chain couples TRBV29-1 to TRBJ1-1; 7 bases agree with TRBD1. J was trimmed by 4 bases and V by 7 bases; bases with no gene match: 9. The CDR3 extends over 13 amino acids. The germline CDR1 and CDR2 sequences are SQVTM and ANQGSEA. Written as DNA, the CDR3 is TGCAGCGCCTCGACAGGGTTGAGCACTGAAGCTTTCTTT. Translation: CSASTGLSTEAFF.

This chain uses TRBV20-1 with TRBJ1-1; D is unclear. CDR1 is DFQATT, CDR2 SNEGSKA, per germline (reference sequence). Trimming shortened V by 6 bases and J by 2 bases, and 10 bases separated the two germline ends. This CDR3 has 12 amino acids. The CDR3: CSAGLQNTEAFF. CDR3 sequence (DNA): TGCAGTGCAGGCCTACAAAACACTGAAGCTTTCTTT.

This clonotype was counted between two and nine times. The genes are TRBV28 and TRBJ1-4, with D unclear. Deletions cut 7 bases from V and 2 bases from J, with 11 bases between. The CDR3 spans 14 residues. Germline loops: CDR1 MDHEN, CDR2 SYDVKM. The CDR3 DNA reads TGTGCCAGCACTCTCGGCGGCACTAATGAAAAACTGTTTTTT. It specifies CASTLGGTNEKLFF.

DNA for the CDR3: TGTGCCAGCAGCCTAGCCGGGACAGGGTTTCTTGGCAAAAACATTCAGTACTTC. It specifies CASSLAGTGFLGKNIQYF. J is TRBJ2-4 and V is TRBV3-1; the match to TRBD1 covers 9 bases. The CDR3 is 18 residues long. Germline lookup yields CDR1 LGHDT and CDR2 YNNKEL (reference sequence). V was clipped by 4 bases and J by 3 bases; unmatched bases: 13.

The chain has TRBV2 and TRBJ2-1, with unresolved D. The CDR3 runs to 13 residues. The V end lost 4 bases, the J end lost 7 bases, and 11 bases lay between the germline ends. The germline V gene encodes CDR1 SNHLY and CDR2 FYNNEI. The CDR3 coding sequence is TGTGCCAGCAGTGTGATAAGCGCGAATGAGCAGTTCTTC. Protein sequence: CASSVISANEQFF.

The chain is built from TRBV5-4 and TRBJ2-5; perhaps TRBD1 as D (6 bases). The V and J ends lost 4 bases and 1 base respectively, with 11 bases between them. The CDR3 extends over 14 amino acids. Germline V gene data show CDR1 as SGHNT and CDR2 as YYREEE (reference sequence). DNA of the CDR3: TGTGCCAGCAGCCGTTCGGACAGCCAAGAGACCCAGTACTTC. It codes for CASSRSDSQETQYF.

This chain links TRBV6-1 with TRBJ1-5; perhaps TRBD1 as D (6 bases). The CDR3 covers 14 residues. Germline-derived CDR1 and CDR2 are MNHNS and SASEGT. V was trimmed by 6 bases and J by 6 bases, leaving 15 bases between them. The CDR3 DNA is TGTGCCAGCAGCGCATCCTCAGGGGCTCAGCCCCAGCATTTT. Its protein product is CASSASSGAQPQHF.

The V and J genes are TRBV12-5 and TRBJ2-7; TRBD2 is a possible D gene (5 bases). V lost 8 bases and J lost 6, with 14 bases in between. In germline, CDR1 is LGHNT, CDR2 FRNRAP. The CDR3 is 12 amino acids. The CDR3 region is CASQEGIGEQYF. The CDR3 nucleotides read TGTGCTAGTCAAGAGGGAATAGGCGAGCAGTACTTC. Full variable domain (missing parts from reference TRBV12-5 and TRBJ2-7): DARVTQTPRHKVTEMGQEVTMRCQPILGHNTVFWYRQTMMQGLELLAYFRNRAPLDDSGMPKDRFSAEMPDATLATLKIQPSEPRDSAVYFCASQEGIGEQYFGPGTRLTVT.

CDR3 protein: CASSYSGLSSYNEQFF. The CDR3 region has the DNA TGTGCCAGCAGTTACTCGGGACTAAGCTCCTACAATGAGCAGTTCTTC. The rearrangement links TRBV6-5 to TRBJ2-1; 7 nucleotides agree with TRBD2. Germline CDR1 is MNHEY and CDR2 is SVGAGI. V lost 0 bases, J lost 0 bases, and 2 bases stayed unmatched. CDR3 length: 16 amino acids.

This clonotype was seen repeatedly, ten times or more. The CDR3 DNA follows: TGTGCCAGCAGCTTAAATCCCCTACGGGAGCAGTACTTC. Translated: CASSLNPLREQYF. V is TRBV7-2 and J is TRBJ2-7; D call uncertain. The V gene lost 2 bases and the J gene lost 7 bases, with 12 bases spanning the gap. This CDR3 region has 13 residues. Germline assignment: CDR1 SGHTA and CDR2 FQGNSA.

This sequence joins TRBV10-3 and TRBJ1-2; D remains unclear. Trimming removed 6 bases at V and 0 bases at J, with 17 bases between. Looked up from germline, CDR1 is ENHRY and CDR2 is SYGVKD. The CDR3 extends over 16 amino acids. The CDR3 nucleotides read TGTGCCATCAGGAGTGATCTCCGGTTCTCTAACTATGGCTACACCTTC. Protein sequence: CAIRSDLRFSNYGYTF.

The chain is built from TRBV27 and TRBJ1-1, with 11 positions matching TRBD1. Germline V gene sequence: CDR1 MNHEY, CDR2 SMNVEV (reference sequence). Trimming removed 4 bases from V and 1 base from J; junction bases left unmatched: 2. CDR3 size: 15 residues. This chain's CDR3 is CASSYGTGGNTEAFF. The CDR3 coding sequence is TGTGCCAGCAGTTACGGGACAGGGGGGAACACTGAAGCTTTCTTT.

V gene TRBV6-5 combines with J gene TRBJ1-2; 7 nucleotides match TRBD1. Germline trimming cut 5 bases from V and 4 bases from J; bases unmatched to any gene: 7. Germline-derived CDR1 and CDR2 are MNHEY and SVGAGI. The CDR3 runs to 14 residues. Here the CDR3 DNA reads TGTGCCAGCAGTAGAGGGGACAGCTCCTATGGCTACACCTTC. It codes for CASSRGDSSYGYTF.

This clonotype was picked up a small number of times. The chain is built from TRBV27 and TRBJ1-2; D perhaps matches TRBD1 (5 bases). Deletions cut 2 bases from V and 8 bases from J, with 12 bases between. CDR1 and CDR2 from the germline V gene are MNHEY and SMNVEV (reference sequence). CDR3 size: 13 residues. Here the CDR3 reads CASSLLAGDGYTF. The CDR3 DNA follows: TGTGCCAGCAGTTTACTCGCGGGGGACGGCTACACCTTC.

The chain recombines TRBV6-1 with TRBJ2-7; 12 bases are a match to TRBD1. Germline lookup yields CDR1 MNHNS and CDR2 SASEGT. The CDR3 has 12 amino acids. CDR3 protein: CAAGTGGHEQYF. The DNA for the CDR3 is TGTGCGGCCGGGACAGGGGGCCACGAGCAGTACTTC.

This clonotype was counted at least ten times. This sequence joins TRBV7-6 and TRBJ2-5, with 7 bases that match TRBD1. Germline CDR1 and CDR2: SGHVS and FNYEAQ. The CDR3 sequence is 17 residues long. J was trimmed by 4 bases and V by 4 bases; bases with no gene match: 15. For the CDR3, the DNA is TGTGCCAGCAGCTCGGCCGGCCTGACAGGGATTCCAGAGACCCAGTACTTC. Translated, it gives CASSSAGLTGIPETQYF.

This chain joins TRBV2 and TRBJ1-2, with D hard to call. The CDR3 covers 12 residues. Germline V gene data show CDR1 as SNHLY and CDR2 as FYNNEI. Trimming stripped 8 bases from V and 7 bases from J, with 14 bases between. The DNA of the CDR3 is TGTGCCAGCGAACCCGCAAAAGCTGGCTACACCTTC. It yields the protein CASEPAKAGYTF.

This chain links TRBV6-1 with TRBJ1-5; D is ambiguous. Germline assignment: CDR1 MNHNS and CDR2 SASEGT. The length of the CDR3 is 13 residues. With 7 bases removed from V and 8 bases from J, the gap between germline ends came to 15 bases. CDR3 DNA: TGTGCCAGCAACCTTGTTTTGAGGGAGCCCCAGCATTTT. Protein product: CASNLVLREPQHF.

The chain couples TRBV12-3 or TRBV12-4 to TRBJ1-2; tentatively, D is TRBD1 (5 bases). V was trimmed by 3 bases and J by 6 bases, leaving 14 bases between them. The CDR3 has 14 amino acids. The CDR3 loop is CASSFRAGFDGYTF. CDR3 bases: TGTGCCAGCAGTTTCCGGGCAGGGTTTGATGGCTACACCTTC.

This clonotype came up a few times. The CDR3 here is CASSFGRLPTGQGDGYTF. In DNA form, the CDR3 reads TGTGCCAGCAGCTTTGGTCGATTACCCACGGGACAGGGTGATGGCTACACCTTC. The chain is built from TRBV5-5 and TRBJ1-2; TRBD1 matches 9 bases. The CDR3 covers 18 residues. J was trimmed by 6 bases and V by 2 bases; bases with no gene match: 17. Looked up from germline, CDR1 is SGHKS and CDR2 is YYEKEE (reference sequence).

The rearrangement links TRBV6-1 to TRBJ1-2; TRBD1 might be the D (5 bases). From germline, CDR1 is MNHNS and CDR2 SASEGT. Deletions cut 5 bases from V and 8 bases from J, with 18 bases between. The CDR3 is 14 residues long. CDR3: CASSLTTGRRGYTF. The CDR3 DNA is TGTGCCAGCAGTCTGACAACGGGACGGCGGGGCTACACCTTC.

The CDR3 here is CASPGPRQSNTGELFF. In nucleotides, the CDR3 is TGTGCCAGCCCTGGCCCGAGACAGAGTAACACCGGGGAGCTGTTTTTT. The rearrangement joins TRBV7-9 to TRBJ2-2; perhaps TRBD1 as D (5 bases). CDR1 is SEHNR and CDR2 is FQNEAQ in the germline V gene (reference sequence). The CDR3 consists of 16 residues. The V gene lost 8 bases and the J gene lost 2 bases, with 18 bases spanning the gap.

Only a few counts were recorded for this clonotype. The chain links TRBV20-1 to TRBJ2-1; D uncertain. The CDR3 is 16 amino acids. V was clipped by 5 bases and J by 6 bases, with 23 bases between them. The germline V gene encodes CDR1 DFQATT and CDR2 SNEGSKA (reference sequence). CDR3 in amino acids: CSARQYLVKRVNEQFF. The DNA for the CDR3 is TGCAGTGCTCGTCAATACCTAGTCAAAAGGGTCAATGAGCAGTTCTTC.

The chain is built from TRBV12-3 or TRBV12-4 and TRBJ2-2; D is uncertain. The CDR3 is 15 residues long. V lost 1 base to trimming and J lost 6 bases, with 12 bases between them. In DNA form, the CDR3 reads TGTGCCAGCAGTTTAGGGGCCTCTAGAGCCGGGGAGCTGTTTTTT. As protein: CASSLGASRAGELFF.

This chain uses TRBV4-1 with TRBJ1-1; 7 bases are a match to TRBD1. Germline V gene data show CDR1 as MGHRA and CDR2 as YSYEKL. The ends lost 3 bases at V and 0 bases at J; junction bases unmatched: 4. The CDR3 is made up of 15 amino acids. This CDR3 reads CASSHQTGLNTEAFF. CDR3 bases: TGCGCCAGCAGCCATCAGACAGGGTTGAACACTGAAGCTTTCTTT.

CDR3 in amino acids: CASSQEPESTGELFF. CDR3 nucleotide sequence: TGTGCCAGCAGCCAAGAACCCGAAAGCACCGGGGAGCTGTTTTTT. The chain joins TRBV3-1 to TRBJ2-2; D remains unclear. The CDR3 has 15 residues. Germline CDR1 is LGHDT and CDR2 is YNNKEL (reference sequence). Trimming took 0 bases from V and 4 from J, leaving 9 bases between them.